Here is one TCR beta chain with its context. A few counts support this clone. This clone's antigen is unknown. No per-base quality is available; no much larger clone lies one base away. A single peripheral blood draw of roughly 0.11 L on average was collected from each donor into heparinised tubes. Naive, central memory, regulatory and stem cell-like memory CD4+ T cells were sorted on a BD FACSAria II using a panel including CD45RO, CCR7, CD25, CD127, CD95 and CD27. A purity above 95% was achieved for all sorted populations. PBMCs were separated immediately by Lymphoprep density gradient centrifugation and were stained directly, without being cultured. Samples were stained and sorted in pairs, with one healthy donor and one patient per experiment, so that batch effects were minimized. All of the isolated RNA was reverse transcribed with the High Capacity cDNA Reverse Transcription Kit, so expressed TCRB transcripts were sequenced. Deep immunoSEQ sequencing was applied to naive, central memory and regulatory T cell samples, giving an average of around 4 million total reads per sample. After sorted cells were lysed in RLT buffer, RNA was extracted with DNase-treated RNeasy Micro or Mini kits, with the choice depending on cell number. Each cell subset was processed on its own to prevent cross-contamination, while patient and healthy donor samples were processed together. The immunoSEQ multiplex PCR was used to amplify TCRB sequences from cDNA, generating 87-bp fragments that spanned the CDR3 region. Amplicons were sequenced on the Illumina HiSeq platform. The study's own analysis went as follows. Synthetic template baselines were used to correct PCR bias computationally, reads within Hamming distance 2 were collapsed together, and singletons that could not be merged were discarded. By aligning reads against IMGT, V, D and J genes, CDR3 length, and insertions or deletions at six rearrangement sites were assigned. Within each subset, clonotype counts were normalized to the number of sorted cells before true diversity and Gini coefficients were calculated with the tcR R package. The overlap coefficient, calculated on TCRB nucleotide sequences, was used to quantify repertoire sharing. Out-of-frame TCRB sequences from naive cells were analyzed as a proxy for the pre-selection repertoire. Not all clones reach the TCRdb copy of this immuneACCESS table, which keeps in-frame sequences only. Checked studies attribute under half of the gap to unresolved V genes and leave the rest unexplained. V and J calls and clone size come straight from that table; D and trimming were deduced from the DNA. The sample table contains about 900,000 clones; only one count was recorded for 17% of them. 0.02% to 0.025% of the sample comes from the top ten.

The data derive from a study of beta chain features in type 1 diabetes (dated by TCRdb to between 2017 and 2018). Regarding the complete study: No differences in mean age, gender distribution, total cell number or subset yield were found between patients and healthy donors. Across all samples, about 110 million sorted cells were examined, and cell number per subset correlated strongly with RNA yield. In the study, TCRB repertoires of sorted circulating CD4+ T cell subsets from recently diagnosed type 1 diabetes patients were compared with those of matched healthy donors. Regulatory and stem cell-like memory subsets were obtained from only 8 patients and roughly eight healthy donors, while naive and central memory subsets were obtained from all 28 donors.

What the authors observed across the whole study: Naive, central memory and regulatory TCRB repertoires appeared more similar among patients than among healthy donors. At VDJ recombination sites, type 1 diabetes patients had fewer insertions and more deleted nucleotides, which implies abnormalities in thymic rearrangement. PCR might favor shorter templates, but patient and control samples were amplified and corrected together, so any skew would affect both groups equally. Because cDNA was sequenced instead of genomic DNA, activated cells with high expression could be over-represented, although the groups did not differ in activation or CD3 levels. HLA sub-analyses involved small numbers of individuals, so any influence of HLA type on TCRB rearrangement remained unresolved. In all four CD4+ subsets, TCRB CDR3 length was moderately but significantly shorter in type 1 diabetes patients.

This TCR was sampled from a woman aged 18-29 years in good health. The sequenced sample was naive CD4+ T cells from blood. The cell subset or site label of this sample denotes: true naive CD4+ T cells.

The DNA sequence follows: TGCAGCGTTACGGACAGGGTAGACTACAATGAGCAGTTCTTC. This yields the protein CSVTDRVDYNEQFF. The sequence is built from TRBV29-1 and TRBJ2-1; TRBD1 lines up with 8 middle nucleotides. Including cysteine and phenylalanine, the CDR3 has 14 amino acids. The DNA shown is the 42-base CDR3, in frame from base 1. CDR1 SQVTM and CDR2 ANQGSEA are derived from the germline V gene. V is pruned by 5 bases and J by 3 bases, leaving 6 bases of the junction without a gene match.